This entry lists 17 T cell receptor beta chains sequenced from one sample in a study of cytomegalovirus exposure and HLA in healthy donors (dated by TCRdb to about 2017). Receptor libraries were prepared by the immunoSEQ multiplex PCR assay. A mixture of 60 forward primers for TCR Vbeta segments and 13 reverse primers for TCR Jbeta segments was used in the multiplex PCR. TCRdb mirrors the immuneACCESS table, restricted to in-frame sequences. Some clones are absent from its copies; in checked studies, under half trace to an unresolved V gene, and the reason for the others is unknown. The sample records about 130,000 clones, approximately 68% of which are singletons. The ten largest clones take up 1.6% of the sample. The sequencing sample was made of PBMCs. The receptors were sampled from a man younger than 40 in good health and CMV-seropositive.

The chain joins TRBV5-3 to TRBJ2-3; no firm D call. TRBV5-3 is sorted into the ORF group, with uncertain function. This CDR3 has 16 amino acids. The V end lost 1 base, the J end lost 5 bases, and 17 bases lay between the germline ends. In nucleotides, the CDR3 is TGTGCCAGAAGCTTGTGGGCTTACCTTTCAGGAGATACGCAGTATTTT. The encoded protein is CARSLWAYLSGDTQYF.

This clone was seen more than once but under ten times. The sample contains more than one DNA sequence encoding this CDR3. The chain uses TRBV30 and TRBJ2-7, with D perhaps matching TRBD2 (6 bases). Trimming cost V 3 bases and J 0 bases, with 12 bases left between them. CDR3 length: 14 amino acids. Per germline, CDR1 GTSNPN and CDR2 SVGIG (reference sequence). CDR3 DNA sequence: TGTGCCTGGAGCGTGGGGGGTCCCTCCTACGAGCAGTACTTC. Encoded protein: CAWSVGGPSYEQYF.

The CDR3 spells CASSKTSGNYNEQFF. In DNA form, the CDR3 reads TGCGCCAGCAGCAAAACTAGCGGGAACTACAATGAGCAGTTCTTC. The V gene is TRBV5-1, the J gene TRBJ2-1, with TRBD2 matching over 10 bases. V gave up 4 bases and J gave up 3 bases; unmatched junction bases: 4. The CDR3 sequence is 15 residues long. From germline, CDR1 is SGHRS and CDR2 YFSETQ.

The V and J genes are TRBV2 and TRBJ1-3; D not certain. CDR3 length equals 13 residues. Trimming removed 6 bases at V and 0 bases at J, with 6 bases between. The germline CDR1 and CDR2 sequences are SNHLY and FYNNEI. CDR3: CASRRDSGNTIYF. In DNA form, the CDR3 reads TGTGCCAGCAGGAGAGACTCTGGAAACACCATATATTTT. Full variable domain (rest looked up from reference TRBV2 and TRBJ1-3): EPEVTQTPSHQVTQMGQEVILRCVPISNHLYFYWYRQILGQKVEFLVSFYNNEISEKSEIFDDQFSVERPDGSNFTLKIRSTKLEDSAMYFCASRRDSGNTIYFGEGSWLTVV.

The chain has TRBV5-5 and TRBJ2-1, with D uncertain. There are 13 residues in the CDR3. Germline loops: CDR1 SGHKS, CDR2 YYEKEE (reference sequence). Trimming left V 6 bases short and J 2 bases short, with 9 bases between. CDR3 loop: CASTRGPYNEQFF. CDR3 in DNA: TGTGCCAGCACCCGAGGTCCCTACAATGAGCAGTTCTTC.

This clone turned up a few times. V gene TRBV6-1 combines with J gene TRBJ1-1; unclear D gene. Germline CDR1 is MNHNS and CDR2 is SASEGT. CDR3 length: 13 residues. V lost 6 bases to trimming and J lost 1 base, with 9 bases between them. Here the CDR3 reads CASRKEGNTEAFF. The CDR3 DNA sequence: TGTGCCAGCAGGAAAGAGGGGAACACTGAAGCTTTCTTT.

Points on this clone: Sequence at one end of the junction differs from germline and may be a read error. V is TRBV7-7 and J is TRBJ2-7, with 7 positions matching TRBD1. The CDR3 length is 14 residues. Germline CDR1 reads SSHAT; CDR2 reads FNYEAQ (reference sequence). The DNA of the CDR3 is TGTGCTAGCAGCTCCGAGGGGGCCGCCTACGAGCAGTACTTC. Residues: CASSSEGAAYEQYF. Together with reference TRBV7-7 and TRBJ2-7, the CDR3 gives the full variable domain: GAGVSQSPRYKVTKRGQDVTLRCDPISSHATLYWYQQALGQGPEFLTYFNYEAQPDKSGLPSDRFSAERPEGSISTLTIQRTEQRDSAMYRCASSSEGAAYEQYFGPGTRLTVT.

This clone was counted only a few times. The rearrangement links TRBV7-2 to TRBJ1-2; D is unclear. In germline, CDR1 is SGHTA, CDR2 FQGNSA. Trimming stripped 2 bases from V and 8 bases from J, with 21 bases between. This CDR3 has 16 amino acids. CDR3 region: CASSLLMSLKTRGYTF. The CDR3 DNA sequence: TGTGCCAGCAGCTTATTAATGAGCCTCAAAACTAGGGGCTACACCTTC. The full variable domain, with the rest looked up from reference TRBV7-2 and TRBJ1-2, is GAGVSQSPSNKVTEKGKDVELRCDPISGHTALYWYRQSLGQGLEFLIYFQGNSAPDKSGLPSDRFSAERTGGSVSTLTIQRTQQEDSAVYLCASSLLMSLKTRGYTFGSGTRLTVV.

This sequence joins TRBV29-1 and TRBJ2-3, with 8 bases lining up with TRBD2. The junction had 5 bases not matched to a gene; V was cut back by 8 bases and J by 4 bases. The CDR3 loop spans 12 amino acids. The germline gives CDR1 SQVTM, CDR2 ANQGSEA. Written as DNA, the CDR3 is TGCAGCCTAGACGGGGGGGCAGATACGCAGTATTTT. This sequence encodes CSLDGGADTQYF.

CDR3 region: CASSPYRAGANVLTF. The CDR3 DNA follows: TGTGCCAGCAGTCCCTACAGGGCTGGGGCCAACGTCCTGACTTTC. The chain has TRBV28 and TRBJ2-6; the D gene is possibly TRBD1 (6 bases). The CDR3 runs to 15 residues. The germline gives CDR1 MDHEN, CDR2 SYDVKM. Trimming pared 5 bases from V and 2 bases from J, leaving 10 bases between.

This clone came up many times. The rearrangement links TRBV28 to TRBJ1-4; D call uncertain. Trimming took 3 bases from V and 7 from J, leaving 12 bases between them. This CDR3 has 14 amino acids. The germline V gene has CDR1 MDHEN and CDR2 SYDVKM. DNA of the CDR3: TGTGCCAGCAGTTTGGGAGGGAGAAGTGAAAAACTGTTTTTT. This codes for CASSLGGRSEKLFF.

Here the CDR3 DNA reads TGTGCCAGCAGCCCCCGAGCGGGAGCGGCCACCGGGGAGCTGTTTTTT. Protein: CASSPRAGAATGELFF. This chain joins TRBV7-8 and TRBJ2-2; TRBD2 matches 8 bases. This CDR3 has 16 amino acids. Germline V gives CDR1 SGHVS, CDR2 FQNEAQ. The V gene end was trimmed by 5 bases and the J gene end by 4 bases; junction bases not matched to a gene: 9.

This chain links TRBV15 with TRBJ2-7; a weak D match, TRBD2 (6 bases). The CDR3 is made up of 13 amino acids. Germline V gene lookup returns CDR1 LNHNV and CDR2 YYDKDF (reference sequence). The germline V and J ends were trimmed by 1 base and 6 bases, with 10 bases remaining between them. CDR3 sequence: CATSRAGGIEQYF. CDR3 bases: TGTGCCACCAGCAGAGCGGGCGGGATCGAGCAGTACTTC.

The chain couples TRBV10-3 to TRBJ1-1, with a tentative D call TRBD1 (6 bases). The CDR3 runs to 15 residues. The germline V gene has CDR1 ENHRY and CDR2 SYGVKD. The V gene lost 4 bases and the J gene lost 6 bases, with 18 bases spanning the gap. The CDR3 nucleotides read TGTGCCATCAGTGGGTTTTTGGGGGCCGGGGCTGAAGCTTTCTTT. It yields the protein CAISGFLGAGAEAFF.

The J gene is TRBJ2-5, the V gene TRBV19; 8 nucleotides align to TRBD2. The CDR3 is 13 amino acids. The junction had 10 bases not matched to a gene; V was cut back by 3 bases and J by 13 bases. Germline loops: CDR1 LNHDA, CDR2 SQIVND (reference sequence). The CDR3 is CASSISGSGNWYF. The CDR3 coding sequence is TGTGCCAGTAGTATTAGTGGTAGCGGGAATTGGTACTTC.

This chain links TRBV7-6 with TRBJ1-1, with D possibly matching TRBD1 (5 bases). Germline V gene data show CDR1 as SGHVS and CDR2 as FNYEAQ. V dropped 1 base and J dropped 2 bases, with 8 bases sitting between them. The CDR3 covers 14 residues. CDR3 region: CASSLDGGNTEAFF. The CDR3 nucleotides read TGTGCCAGCAGCTTAGACGGGGGTAACACTGAAGCTTTCTTT.

This chain joins TRBV9 and TRBJ1-1; D is uncertain. Trimming cost V 0 bases and J 3 bases, with 12 bases left between them. The germline gives CDR1 SGDLS, CDR2 YYNGEE. The CDR3 consists of 15 residues. Here the CDR3 reads CASSVAEGWDTEAFF. The CDR3 DNA is TGTGCCAGCAGCGTAGCCGAGGGTTGGGACACTGAAGCTTTCTTT.